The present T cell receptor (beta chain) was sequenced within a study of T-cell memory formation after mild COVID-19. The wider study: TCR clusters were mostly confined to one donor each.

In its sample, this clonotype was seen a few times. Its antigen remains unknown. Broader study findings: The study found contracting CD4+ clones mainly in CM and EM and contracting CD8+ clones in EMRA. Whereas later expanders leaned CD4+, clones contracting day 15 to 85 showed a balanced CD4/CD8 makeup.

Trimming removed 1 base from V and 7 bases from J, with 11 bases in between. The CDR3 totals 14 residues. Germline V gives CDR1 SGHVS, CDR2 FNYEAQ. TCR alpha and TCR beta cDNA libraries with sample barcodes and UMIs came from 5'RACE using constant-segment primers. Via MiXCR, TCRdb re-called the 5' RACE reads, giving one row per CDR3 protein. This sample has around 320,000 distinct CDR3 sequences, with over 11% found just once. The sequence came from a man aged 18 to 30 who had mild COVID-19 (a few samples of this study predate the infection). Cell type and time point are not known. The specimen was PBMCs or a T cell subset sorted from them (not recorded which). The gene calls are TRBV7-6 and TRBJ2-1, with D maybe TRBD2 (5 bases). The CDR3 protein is CASSLDRGWNEQFF. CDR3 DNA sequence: TGTGCCAGCAGCTTAGACCGGGGTTGGAATGAGCAGTTCTTC.